These T cell receptor beta chains were read from a single sample in a study of radiation and T cells in renal cell carcinoma. Repertoires were generated with immunoSEQ multiplex PCR, while TCRdb's copy carries only in-frame clones and drops some. The sample shows over 55,000 clones, around 81% of them seen only once. Sequencing used blood, obtained from a patient whose treatment included radiotherapy and nephrectomy. All receptors come from a man in his 60s with renal cell carcinoma. Both conserved end residues are part of each CDR3. A D gene is named only where the DNA matches it firmly. Not all rows give a size; the values are once, few, many and, for expanded clones, a class.

CASSWGPTITRTGELFF,TGCGCCAGCAGCTGGGGACCCACCATAACGAGAACCGGGGAGCTGTTTTTT,TRBJ2-2,17,TRBV5-1,NA,NA
CASSFGLTGTQYF,TGTGCCAGCAGCTTTGGGTTGACGGGGACCCAGTACTTC,TRBJ2-5,13,TRBV7-2,NA,NA
CASSVGPLQETQYF,TGTGCCAGCAGCGTAGGACCGCTACAAGAGACCCAGTACTTC,TRBJ2-5,14,TRBV9,NA,NA
CASSQSQSCRNTIYF,TGCGCCAGCAGTCAATCCCAGAGTTGTCGAAACACCATATATTTT,TRBJ1-3,15,TRBV23-1,NA,NA
CASLGAYKGISGNTIYF,TGTGCCTCCCTTGGGGCGTACAAGGGGATCTCTGGAAACACCATATATTTT,TRBJ1-3,17,TRBV19,NA,NA
CASRRQGLRTQYF,TGTGCCAGCAGGCGACAGGGGCTCAGAACGCAGTATTTT,TRBJ2-3,13,TRBV6-1,NA,TRBD1
CASSLGSGRTEAFF,TGTGCCAGCAGCTTAGGCTCGGGACGAACTGAAGCTTTCTTT,TRBJ1-1,14,TRBV11-2,once,NA
CASSVADTGSVTEAFF,TGTGCCAGCAGCGTAGCGGACACAGGGTCGGTCACTGAAGCTTTCTTT,TRBJ1-1,16,TRBV9,few,NA
CASRMGLDTGELFF,TGCGCCAGCAGAATGGGCCTGGACACCGGGGAGCTGTTTTTT,TRBJ2-2,14,TRBV5-1,NA,NA
CASSQVGTKGDTIYF,TGCGCCAGCAGCCAAGTCGGGACCAAAGGGGACACCATATATTTT,TRBJ1-3,15,TRBV4-1,NA,NA
CASSQEGVTEAFF,TGCGCCAGCAGCCAAGAGGGGGTCACTGAAGCTTTCTTT,TRBJ1-1,13,TRBV4-3,NA,NA
CARTGNQETQYF,TGTGCCCGGACAGGGAACCAAGAGACCCAGTACTTC,TRBJ2-5,12,TRBV30,once,TRBD1
CASSLAPGSQETQYF,TGTGCCAGCAGCTTAGCGCCGGGGTCCCAAGAGACCCAGTACTTC,TRBJ2-5,15,TRBV7-2,NA,NA
CASSVDIAGANVLTF,TGTGCCAGCAGCGTAGACATCGCTGGGGCCAACGTCCTGACTTTC,TRBJ2-6,15,TRBV9,NA,NA
CASSLAVPGAETQYF,TGCGCCAGCAGTCTAGCGGTCCCAGGGGCGGAGACCCAGTACTTC,TRBJ2-5,15,TRBV10-2,NA,NA
CASSPTGTGSYNEQFF,TGTGCCAGCAGCCCCACCGGGACAGGGAGCTACAATGAGCAGTTCTTC,TRBJ2-1,16,TRBV7-6,NA,TRBD1
CASGQTSGWETDTQYF,TGTGCCAGCGGCCAGACTAGCGGGTGGGAGACAGATACGCAGTATTTT,TRBJ2-3,16,TRBV7-9,NA,TRBD2
CASSPRPYFTGRSPLHF,TGTGCCAGCAGCCCAAGACCCTACTTCACAGGGAGATCACCCCTCCACTTT,TRBJ1-6,17,TRBV5-6,once,NA
CASSPETGLDEQYF,TGCGCCAGCAGCCCCGAGACAGGGCTCGACGAGCAGTACTTC,TRBJ2-7,14,TRBV5-1,few,TRBD1
CASSLAILAGSTDTQYF,TGTGCCAGCAGCTTGGCCATCCTAGCGGGTTCCACAGATACGCAGTATTTT,TRBJ2-3,17,TRBV5-5,NA,TRBD2
CASSLVIGAGGLGNEQFF,TGTGCCAGCAGCTTAGTTATCGGGGCGGGGGGCCTCGGCAATGAGCAGTTCTTC,TRBJ2-1,18,TRBV7-2,NA,TRBD2
CASRERTSNTGELFF,TGTGCCAGCCGAGAGAGGACATCGAACACCGGGGAGCTGTTTTTT,TRBJ2-2,15,TRBV6-1,NA,NA
CASSLALAGGTDTQYF,TGTGCCAGCAGCTTAGCGCTAGCGGGGGGCACAGATACGCAGTATTTT,TRBJ2-3,16,TRBV7-2,NA,TRBD2
CASSLVWGQGGVNTEAFF,TGTGCCAGCAGCTTAGTTTGGGGACAGGGTGGTGTGAACACTGAAGCTTTCTTT,TRBJ1-1,18,TRBV7-6,medium-sized,TRBD1
CSVRTGGEETQYF,TGCAGCGTCCGGACAGGGGGGGAGGAGACCCAGTACTTC,TRBJ2-5,13,TRBV29-1,NA,TRBD1
CASSQDRVRNQPQHF,TGCGCCAGCAGCCAAGATAGGGTCAGAAATCAGCCCCAGCATTTT,TRBJ1-5,15,TRBV4-3,NA,NA
CASSLTGLTDYGYTF,TGCGCCAGCAGCTTAACGGGACTCACAGACTATGGCTACACCTTC,TRBJ1-2,15,TRBV5-1,NA,NA
CASSAFTGTGSNEQFF,TGTGCCAGCAGTGCCTTCACCGGGACAGGGAGTAATGAGCAGTTCTTC,TRBJ2-1,16,TRBV25-1,few,TRBD1
CASSIGYREDQPQHF,TGTGCCAGTAGTATAGGTTACAGGGAGGACCAGCCCCAGCATTTT,TRBJ1-5,15,TRBV19,NA,NA
CASSDRAGEKLFF,TGCGCCAGCAGTGACAGGGCCGGTGAAAAACTGTTTTTT,TRBJ1-4,13,TRBV10-1,few,NA